The entry below describes one T cell receptor beta chain. Its specificity is not known. The authors reverse transcribed all of the isolated RNA, so sequencing captured expressed TCRB transcripts. Profiled with immunoSEQ multiplex PCR; TCRdb holds only in-frame clones, not every one. The table includes around 500,000 clones, approximately 30% detected once. The entry originates in a study of beta chain features in type 1 diabetes. Study-wide points: The influence of HLA type on TCRB rearrangement stayed undetermined.

The length of the CDR3 is 16 residues. V lost 2 bases, J lost 5 bases, and 16 bases lay in between. Per the germline V gene, CDR1 is MGHRA and CDR2 is YSYEKL. J is TRBJ1-5 and V is TRBV4-1; maybe TRBD1 (5 bases). The sample consisted of naive CD4+ T cells from blood. This receptor was taken from a man aged 18 to 30 in good health. CDR3 sequence (DNA): TGCGCCAGCAGCCAATACGGGGCCGGCGGGGATCAGCCCCAGCATTTT. It is translated as CASSQYGAGGDQPQHF.